The TCR beta chain described here comes from a study of blood T cell repertoires in COVID-19 (dated by TCRdb to 2019 to 2021). Looking at the study overall: Samples from collaborators originated in the United States, Italy and Spain and spanned both the acute and convalescent phases of COVID-19. A de-identified subject ID, COVID-19 status, age in years and sex were almost always included in the sample metadata. The prospective study material was composed of cDNA or gDNA derived from T cells, B-cell-depleted T cells, or PBMCs. Subjects who had been exposed to COVID-19, were actively infected with it, or had recovered from it provided the deeply sampled blood TCRbeta repertoires that made up the dataset. Where available, HLA class I and class II types were taken from metadata supplied by the sample provider and were not determined by assay-based typing. The samples were drawn from the first 160 participants of the ongoing ImmuneRACE study and from 950 to 1,500 subjects provided by 6 global collaborators. The repertoires were released in a freely available public database intended as a resource for research on the immune response to SARS-CoV-2.

TCRbeta CDR3 regions were amplified from genomic DNA using the immunoSEQ Assay, a bias-controlled multiplex PCR. The published analysis was carried out like this. Nucleated cell counts per sample were estimated from amplification of reference gene primers within the assay. To quantify the absolute abundance of each unique TCRbeta CDR3 rearrangement, sequence reads were collapsed and filtered. Productive Simpson clonality was computed per sample as the square root of Simpson's diversity index over productive rearrangements. This is the immuneACCESS table as TCRdb keeps it, with only in-frame sequences that have V and J called. A part of the clones is gone; compared with another copy, unresolved V genes explain less than half, and the rest is unexplained. That table gives V, J and clone size, and the DNA gave D and trimming. Here the sample has 14,000 or so clones; 80% occur a single time. Of the sample, around 17% falls within the top ten clones.

Comment on this clone: Its antigen target is currently unknown. No base-level quality is on record; no much larger clone is a single base apart.

Each collaborating institution followed its own protocols to collect whole blood in K2EDTA tubes. For TCRbeta analysis, collaborator samples were shipped as frozen whole blood, as isolated PBMCs, or as DNA extracted from either sample type. What the work shows at the level of the full study, not this receptor alone: The quantity of clinical and demographic metadata differed by source and by participant and was supplied without curation.

The germline V gene (reference sequence) yields MNHEY for CDR1 and SMNVEV for CDR2. Unmatched junction bases come to 6, with V trimmed by 5 bases and J by 5 bases. CDR3 length: 14 amino acids, cysteine to phenylalanine. Solely the CDR3 DNA is kept, with 42 bases framed from the first base. The receptor comes from a human donor in a cohort sampled during active COVID-19. This sequence uses TRBV27 and TRBJ2-1; TRBD1 fits 7 bases in the junction. Sequencing input: peripheral blood. The sequence in DNA is TGTGCCAGCAGTCCAAGGGACAGCAACAATGAGCAGTTCTTC. Its product reads: CASSPRDSNNEQFF.